This entry describes one T cell receptor (beta chain). The data are from a study of blood T cell repertoires in COVID-19. Across the whole study: Italy, Spain and the United States were the sources of the convalescent and acute COVID-19 samples. T cells, B-cell-depleted T cells, or PBMCs provided the cDNA or gDNA that served as material.

Authors' methods: Reference gene primers were amplified, and this amplification served to estimate nucleated cell counts. Method: immunoSEQ multiplex PCR; TCRdb's copy keeps in-frame clones and lacks some. The V and J calls and clone size were taken over from that table, and D and trimming were inferred from the DNA. The data hold about 130,000 clones, with around four fifths observed a single time. The germline V gene has CDR1 MNHEY and CDR2 SMNVEV (reference sequence). The trim removed 5 bases at V and 4 bases at J, leaving 10 bases unmatched. There are 16 residues in the CDR3. The chain has TRBV27 and TRBJ1-5, with TRBD1 matching 8 bases. The receptor was isolated from a man aged 35-49 years with active or convalescent COVID-19. The sample comprised peripheral blood. The CDR3 bases are TGTGCCAGCAGTGGACAGGGAACCCTAGGGAATCAGCCCCAGCATTTT. It yields the protein CASSGQGTLGNQPQHF.